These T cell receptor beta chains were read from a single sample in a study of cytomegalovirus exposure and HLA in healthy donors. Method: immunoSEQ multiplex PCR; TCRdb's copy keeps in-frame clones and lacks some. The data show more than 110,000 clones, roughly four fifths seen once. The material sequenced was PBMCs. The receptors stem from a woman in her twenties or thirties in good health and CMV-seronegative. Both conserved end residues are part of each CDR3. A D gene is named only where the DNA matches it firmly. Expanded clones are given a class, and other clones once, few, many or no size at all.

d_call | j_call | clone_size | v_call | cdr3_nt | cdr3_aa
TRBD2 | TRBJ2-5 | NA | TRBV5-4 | TGTGCCAGCAGCGCGGGTCTAGGCGGGGGGGCCGGGGAGACCCAGTACTTC | CASSAGLGGGAGETQYF
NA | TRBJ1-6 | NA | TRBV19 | TGTGCCAGTAGTACTCTTGAGGCTGGAAATTCACCCCTCCACTTT | CASSTLEAGNSPLHF
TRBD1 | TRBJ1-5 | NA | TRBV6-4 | TGTGCCAGCAGTGATCCGGGACAGGGCAATCAGCCCCAGCATTTT | CASSDPGQGNQPQHF
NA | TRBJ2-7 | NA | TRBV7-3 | TGTGCCAGCAGCCCCGACCCTAGTCCGGCCTACGAGCAGTACTTC | CASSPDPSPAYEQYF
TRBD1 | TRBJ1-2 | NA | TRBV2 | TGTGCCAGCTGGAGCAGGGGGGACTATGGCTACACCTTC | CASWSRGDYGYTF
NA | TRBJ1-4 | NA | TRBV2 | TGTGCCAGCTTGGGGGGAACTAATGAAAAACTGTTTTTT | CASLGGTNEKLFF
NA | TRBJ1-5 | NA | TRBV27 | TGTGCCAGCAGTTTATCTGTAGGGGCTGGCAATCAGCCCCAGCATTTT | CASSLSVGAGNQPQHF
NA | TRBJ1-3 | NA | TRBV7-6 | TGTGCCAGCAGCTTAGGAGTCGCTGAAACCCCTGGAAACACCATATATTTT | CASSLGVAETPGNTIYF
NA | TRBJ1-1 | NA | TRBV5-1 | TGCGCCAGCAGCATAGGACAGAACACTGAAGCTTTCTTT | CASSIGQNTEAFF
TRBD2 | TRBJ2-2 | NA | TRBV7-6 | TGTGCCAGCAGTTATAGCGGGGGGACCGGGGAGCTGTTTTTT | CASSYSGGTGELFF
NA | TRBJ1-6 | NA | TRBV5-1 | TGCGCCAGCAGCGCGGACAGTAATTCACCCCTCCACTTT | CASSADSNSPLHF
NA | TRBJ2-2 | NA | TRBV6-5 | TGTGCCAGCAGTTTGGCCACCGGGGAGCTGTTTTTT | CASSLATGELFF
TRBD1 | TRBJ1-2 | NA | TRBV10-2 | TGCGCCAGCAGGAGGGACAGCTATGGCTACACCTTC | CASRRDSYGYTF
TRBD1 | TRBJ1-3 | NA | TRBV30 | TGTGCCTGGAGTGTACAGGGGGCTAGTGGAAACACCATATATTTT | CAWSVQGASGNTIYF
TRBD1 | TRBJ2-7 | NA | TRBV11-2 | TGTGCCAGCAGCTTAGATCAGGACAGGCTAAGCTCCTACGAGCAGTACTTC | CASSLDQDRLSSYEQYF
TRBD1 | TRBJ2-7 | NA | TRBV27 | TGTGCCAGCAGTCGGGGGACAGGGGGCTCCTACGAGCAGTACTTC | CASSRGTGGSYEQYF
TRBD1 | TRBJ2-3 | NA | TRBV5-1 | TGCGCCAGCAGCGCCGGACAGGGGCGGGCGACAGATACGCAGTATTTT | CASSAGQGRATDTQYF
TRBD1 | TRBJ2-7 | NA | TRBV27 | TGTGCCAGCGCGAGACAGGGGCCCACCTACGAGCAGTACTTC | CASARQGPTYEQYF
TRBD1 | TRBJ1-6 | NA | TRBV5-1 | TGCGCCAGCAGCTTGGAACCGGGACAGGGGGCGCAGACACCCCTCCACTTT | CASSLEPGQGAQTPLHF
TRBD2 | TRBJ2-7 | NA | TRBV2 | TGTGCCAGCAGTGAATCCATCCCGGGACTAGGGTATTTCGAGCAGTACTTC | CASSESIPGLGYFEQYF
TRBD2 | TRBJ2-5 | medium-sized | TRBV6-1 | TGTGCCAGCAGTGAACTAGCGGGGGGGCAAGAGACCCAGTACTTC | CASSELAGGQETQYF
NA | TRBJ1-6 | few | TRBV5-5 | TGTGCCAGCACGGAGGGTAACTATAATTCACCCCTCCACTTT | CASTEGNYNSPLHF
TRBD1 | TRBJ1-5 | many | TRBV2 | TGTGCCAGCAGTGAACTGGGACAGGGTACCCAGCATTTT | CASSELGQGTQHF
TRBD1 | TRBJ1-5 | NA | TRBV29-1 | TGCAGCGTCCGGACAGGGGGCGAGGATCAGCCCCAGCATTTT | CSVRTGGEDQPQHF
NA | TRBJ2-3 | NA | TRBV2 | TGTGCCAGCAGAGACGGACAGCGCACAGATACGCAGTATTTT | CASRDGQRTDTQYF
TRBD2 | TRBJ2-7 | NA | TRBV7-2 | TGTGCCAGCAGCGGACACCCCGGGACTAGCGGGGATAGGGGAGAGCAGTACTTC | CASSGHPGTSGDRGEQYF
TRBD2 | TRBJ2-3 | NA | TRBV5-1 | TGCGCCAGCAGGGTGGGACTAGCGGTCACAGATACGCAGTATTTT | CASRVGLAVTDTQYF
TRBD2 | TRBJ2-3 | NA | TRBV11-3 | TGTGCCAGCAGCTTGGGCGGGGGGGCATTAGATACGCAGTATTTT | CASSLGGGALDTQYF
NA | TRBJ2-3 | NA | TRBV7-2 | TGTGCCAGCAGCTTAGGGGGGGTTAGCCCAGATACGCAGTATTTT | CASSLGGVSPDTQYF
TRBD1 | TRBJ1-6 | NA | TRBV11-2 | TGTGCCAGCAGCACAACAGGGGGTGTTTCACCCCTCCACTTT | CASSTTGGVSPLHF
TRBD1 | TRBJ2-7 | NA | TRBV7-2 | TGTGCCAGCAGCCCCCGGACAGGGACTCTTGAGCAGTACTTC | CASSPRTGTLEQYF
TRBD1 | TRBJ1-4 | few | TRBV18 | TGTGCCAGCTCACCGACAGGGGGCGGTGAAAAACTGTTTTTT | CASSPTGGGEKLFF
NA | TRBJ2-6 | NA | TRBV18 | TGTGCCAGCTCACTTTTACTCGGGGGAGATCTCGGTGGGGCCAACGTCCTGACTTTC | CASSLLLGGDLGGANVLTF
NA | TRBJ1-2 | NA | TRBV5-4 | TGTGCCAGCGAGCCTTATTATGGGGGCCAGAACTATGGCTACACCTTC | CASEPYYGGQNYGYTF
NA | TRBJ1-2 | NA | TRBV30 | TGTGCCTGGAGTGTAGTGCGTCGAACTAACTATGGCTACACCTTC | CAWSVVRRTNYGYTF
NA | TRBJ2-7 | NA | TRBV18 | TGTGCCAGCTCACAGTGGTCGGCCTACGAGCAGTACTTC | CASSQWSAYEQYF
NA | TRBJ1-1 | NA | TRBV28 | TGTGCCAGCAGGCGGGGGGGCACGACTCTGAGCACTGAAGCTTTCTTT | CASRRGGTTLSTEAFF
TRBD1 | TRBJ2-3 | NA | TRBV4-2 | TGTGCCAGCAGCCAAGATCCTCAGACAGGGGGTAATGGAGATACGCAGTATTTT | CASSQDPQTGGNGDTQYF
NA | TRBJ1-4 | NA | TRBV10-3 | TGTGCCATCAGTGAGGGTTCTAGGTCTTTTGAAAAACTGTTTTTT | CAISEGSRSFEKLFF
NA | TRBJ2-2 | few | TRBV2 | TGTGCCAGCATAAACAGGGTTATCCCCGGGGAGCTGTTTTTT | CASINRVIPGELFF
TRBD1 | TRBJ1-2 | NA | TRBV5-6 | TGTGCCAGCAGCTCCCGGGCAAGACAGGGGGCCTATGGCTACACCTTC | CASSSRARQGAYGYTF
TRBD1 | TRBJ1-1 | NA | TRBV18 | TGTGCCAGCTCGGCCAGGACAGGTGGGACGAACACTGAAGCTTTCTTT | CASSARTGGTNTEAFF
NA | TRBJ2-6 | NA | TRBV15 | TGTGCCACCAGCCGGGGAACGGGCCCTGGGGCCAACGTCCTGACTTTC | CATSRGTGPGANVLTF
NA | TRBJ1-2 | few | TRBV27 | TGTGCCAGCATCTCCCTCACAGGGAACTATGGCTACACCTTC | CASISLTGNYGYTF
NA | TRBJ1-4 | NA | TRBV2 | TGTGCCAGCAGTGGGACAGAGAATGAAAAACTGTTTTTT | CASSGTENEKLFF
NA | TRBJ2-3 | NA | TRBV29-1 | TGCAGCGTTGACGGCAGGGGCAGCACAGATACGCAGTATTTT | CSVDGRGSTDTQYF
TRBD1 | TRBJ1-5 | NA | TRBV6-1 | TGTGCCAGCAGTGACAGGGGGCGCAATCAGCCCCAGCATTTT | CASSDRGRNQPQHF
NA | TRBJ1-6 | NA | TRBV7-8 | TGTGCCAGCAGCCGGGGAGGTTCACCCCTCCACTTT | CASSRGGSPLHF
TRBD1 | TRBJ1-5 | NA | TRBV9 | TGTGCCAGCAGCGTAACAGGGGAGAGAAGTCAGCCCCAGCATTTT | CASSVTGERSQPQHF
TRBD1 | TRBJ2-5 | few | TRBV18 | TGTGCCAGCTCACCGAACAGGGGAGAGACCCAGTACTTC | CASSPNRGETQYF
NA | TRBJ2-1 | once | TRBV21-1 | TGTGCCAGCAGCAAACAAGGGCGGACTAGCGGGGGGGTAAACAATGAGCAGTTCTTC | CASSKQGRTSGGVNNEQFF
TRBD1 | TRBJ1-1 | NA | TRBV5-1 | TGCGCCAGCAGCTTGGATCCAGGGGGGAACACTGAAGCTTTCTTT | CASSLDPGGNTEAFF
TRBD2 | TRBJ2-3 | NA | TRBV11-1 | TGTGCCAGCAGCTCGAGGACTAGCGGGGGGTTTACAGATACGCAGTATTTT | CASSSRTSGGFTDTQYF
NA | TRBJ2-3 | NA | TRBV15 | TGTGCCACCCAGGACGGCGGGGAGCTTAATACGCAGTATTTT | CATQDGGELNTQYF
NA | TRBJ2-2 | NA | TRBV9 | TGTGCCAGCAGCGTAACGGGGTGGGGCACCGGGGAGCTGTTTTTT | CASSVTGWGTGELFF
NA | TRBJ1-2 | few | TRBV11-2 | TGTGCCAGCACCTCTTACAGGGAGCATGGCTACACCTTC | CASTSYREHGYTF